Following are 22 T cell receptor beta chains from one sample sequenced in a study of cytomegalovirus exposure and HLA in healthy donors. Primers included in the PCR were 60 Vbeta and 13 Jbeta primers. Produced via immunoSEQ multiplex PCR; TCRdb's table is partial and in-frame only. Among approximately 160,000 clones, roughly 85% were seen once, and the ten largest hold about 1.6%. The sample consisted of PBMCs. These receptors were collected from a male donor in good health and CMV-seronegative.

V gene TRBV11-2 combines with J gene TRBJ2-7; 7 bases agree with TRBD2. With V trimmed by 5 bases and J by 3 bases, 16 bases remained unmatched. Germline CDR1 is SGHAT and CDR2 is FQNNGV. The CDR3 has 17 residues. For the CDR3, the DNA is TGTGCCAGCAGCCCGAACCCGGTGGGGCGGGAGAGCTACGAGCAGTACTTC. This encodes CASSPNPVGRESYEQYF. The full variable domain, its missing parts supplied by reference TRBV11-2 and TRBJ2-7, is EAGVAQSPRYKIIEKRQSVAFWCNPISGHATLYWYQQILGQGPKLLIQFQNNGVVDDSQLPKDRFSAERLKGVDSTLKIQPAKLEDSAVYLCASSPNPVGRESYEQYFGPGTRLTVT.

V usage is TRBV7-2 and J usage is TRBJ1-3, with D unclear. This CDR3 has 12 amino acids. The V and J ends lost 5 bases and 3 bases respectively, with 5 bases between them. CDR1 and CDR2 (germline): SGHTA, FQGNSA. The CDR3 protein is CASSQIGNTIYF. For the CDR3, the DNA is TGTGCCAGCAGCCAGATTGGAAACACCATATATTTT.

The CDR3 loop is CASSPRTGNEQYF. The CDR3 nucleotides read TGTGCCAGCAGCCCGCGGACTGGAAACGAGCAGTACTTC. The V and J genes are TRBV7-2 and TRBJ2-7; D perhaps matches TRBD2 (5 bases). The CDR3 sequence is 13 residues long. Germline V CDR1 and CDR2: SGHTA, FQGNSA. V dropped 5 bases and J dropped 5 bases, with 13 bases sitting between them.

This clone was detected only a few times. Sequence at one end of the junction differs from germline and may be a read error. The genes are TRBV7-9 and TRBJ1-5, with 7 bases that match TRBD1. The length of the CDR3 is 13 residues. Germline V lookup: CDR1 SEHNR, CDR2 FQNEAQ (reference sequence). Here the CDR3 reads CSSSGQGNQPQHF. The CDR3 DNA follows: TGTTCCAGCAGTGGACAGGGCAATCAGCCCCAGCATTTT.

This chain links TRBV4-1 with TRBJ2-7; D may be TRBD1 (5 bases). Germline V CDR1 and CDR2: MGHRA, YSYEKL. The ends were cut back, 10 bases at V and 5 bases at J, with 12 bases in the middle. The CDR3 has 11 residues. CDR3 residues: CATKRGNEQYF. CDR3 DNA: TGCGCCACCAAAAGGGGAAACGAGCAGTACTTC.

The V call is TRBV5-1, the J call TRBJ2-5; 7 bases align to TRBD2. Germline V lookup: CDR1 SGHRS, CDR2 YFSETQ. The CDR3 contains 13 residues. The trim removed 5 bases at V and 5 bases at J, leaving 6 bases unmatched. This CDR3 is CASRVSGTETQYF. CDR3 bases: TGCGCCAGCAGGGTAAGCGGGACTGAGACCCAGTACTTC.

The chain combines TRBV27 with TRBJ1-5; a possible D gene is TRBD1 (6 bases). The CDR3 totals 16 residues. Per germline, CDR1 MNHEY and CDR2 SMNVEV (reference sequence). Between the trimmed V and J ends, which lost 4 bases and 2 bases, there was a span of 15 bases. This CDR3 reads CASSSNPGVGNQPQHF. CDR3 DNA: TGTGCCAGCAGTTCAAACCCAGGGGTGGGCAATCAGCCCCAGCATTTT.

This clone was observed a handful of times. The CDR3 here is CASSFRDISGYTF. CDR3 nucleotides: TGTGCCAGCAGTTTCCGGGACATTTCTGGCTACACCTTC. The rearrangement links TRBV27 to TRBJ1-2; D possibly corresponds to TRBD1 (6 bases). V was clipped by 3 bases and J by 7 bases, with 12 bases between them. The V gene's germline CDR1 is MNHEY and CDR2 SMNVEV (reference sequence). This CDR3 has 13 residues.

V usage is TRBV9 and J usage is TRBJ2-7; TRBD1 matches 9 bases. V lost 2 bases, J lost 5 bases, and 11 bases stayed unmatched. Looked up from germline, CDR1 is SGDLS and CDR2 is YYNGEE. The length of the CDR3 is 16 residues. DNA of the CDR3: TGTGCCAGCAGCGTTGGGGCAAGGGACAGGGTCGACGAGCAGTACTTC. The encoded protein is CASSVGARDRVDEQYF. The variable domain in full, with the rest retrieved from reference TRBV9 and TRBJ2-7, is DSGVTQTPKHLITATGQRVTLRCSPRSGDLSVYWYQQSLDQGLQFLIQYYNGEERAKGNILERFSAQQFPDLHSELNLSSLELGDSALYFCASSVGARDRVDEQYFGPGTRLTVT.

The chain carries TRBV19 and TRBJ2-1, with 7 positions matching TRBD1. Germline V lookup: CDR1 LNHDA, CDR2 SQIVND (reference sequence). V lost 2 bases, J lost 7 bases, and 14 bases stayed unmatched. The CDR3 contains 17 residues. The CDR3 DNA reads as TGTGCCAGTAGTATAAGGCTGTTACAGGGGAATCAGAATGAGCAGTTCTTC. As protein: CASSIRLLQGNQNEQFF.

The rearrangement joins TRBV5-1 to TRBJ2-5; D is undetermined. The germline CDR1 and CDR2 sequences are SGHRS and YFSETQ. The ends were cut back, 0 bases at V and 0 bases at J, with 6 bases in the middle. The CDR3 length is 14 residues. The CDR3 DNA sequence: TGCGCCAGCAGCTTGGTTTTAAACCAAGAGACCCAGTACTTC. Translation gives CASSLVLNQETQYF. Filled out from reference TRBV5-1 and TRBJ2-5, the complete variable domain reads KAGVTQTPRYLIKTRGQQVTLSCSPISGHRSVSWYQQTPGQGLQFLFEYFSETQRNKGNFPGRFSGRQFSNSRSEMNVSTLELGDSALYLCASSLVLNQETQYFGPGTRLLVL.

The chain combines TRBV7-7 with TRBJ2-7, with 9 nucleotides matching TRBD2. The CDR3 loop spans 13 amino acids. Germline CDR1 reads SSHAT; CDR2 reads FNYEAQ (reference sequence). V lost 3 bases and J lost 5; bases outside the gene matches: 2. The CDR3 DNA reads TGTGCCAGCAGCTTGCGGGAGGGTAACGAGCAGTACTTC. It encodes CASSLREGNEQYF.

In DNA, the CDR3 is TGTGCTAGTGGCCCCGTGACAGGCTATGGCTACACCTTC. Translation: CASGPVTGYGYTF. The V gene is TRBV12-5, the J gene TRBJ1-2, with TRBD1 as a possible D gene (6 bases). Germline CDR1 LGHNT, CDR2 FRNRAP. Trimming took 6 bases from V and 4 from J, leaving 12 bases between them. This CDR3 comprises 13 residues.

This clone was counted only a few times. The chain combines TRBV9 with TRBJ2-6; TRBD2 might be the D (5 bases). The CDR3 totals 18 residues. Looked up from germline, CDR1 is SGDLS and CDR2 is YYNGEE. The ends were cut back, 0 bases at V and 0 bases at J, with 13 bases in the middle. This CDR3 is CASSVVGLLSSGANVLTF. CDR3 nucleotides: TGTGCCAGCAGCGTAGTCGGACTCTTGTCCTCTGGGGCCAACGTCCTGACTTTC.

The V and J genes are TRBV7-6 and TRBJ2-1; 13 bases map to TRBD2. CDR3 size: 16 residues. The junction had 6 bases not matched to a gene; V was cut back by 3 bases and J by 7 bases. Germline lookup yields CDR1 SGHVS and CDR2 FNYEAQ. The CDR3 DNA reads TGTGCCAGCAGCTTTCAACTAGCGGGAGGGGCGAATGAGCAGTTCTTC. Amino acids: CASSFQLAGGANEQFF.

This CDR3 is CASSVAASGITYEQYF. As DNA, the CDR3 is TGTGCCAGCAGCGTAGCCGCTAGCGGGATTACCTACGAGCAGTACTTC. The chain uses TRBV9 and TRBJ2-7; 9 bases line up with TRBD2. The CDR3 extends over 16 amino acids. CDR1 is SGDLS, CDR2 YYNGEE, per germline. With 0 bases clipped from V and 2 bases from J, the junction kept 6 bases outside the gene matches.

A few counts support this clone. V gene TRBV28 combines with J gene TRBJ2-7; D uncertain. The CDR3 spans 13 residues. Germline V gene lookup returns CDR1 MDHEN and CDR2 SYDVKM. V was clipped by 9 bases and J by 1 base, with 13 bases between them. This CDR3 reads CASTTRSSYEQYF. The CDR3, as DNA: TGTGCCAGTACGACGAGGTCGTCCTACGAGCAGTACTTC.

The rearrangement uses TRBV7-9 and TRBJ1-2, with 9 bases matching TRBD1. V was clipped by 5 bases and J by 3 bases; unmatched bases: 10. Germline V gene data show CDR1 as SEHNR and CDR2 as FQNEAQ (reference sequence). CDR3 size: 16 residues. The CDR3 nucleotides are TGTGCCAGCAGCACCCGGGACAGGGTAATGGACTATGGCTACACCTTC. This encodes CASSTRDRVMDYGYTF. The full variable domain, its missing parts supplied by reference TRBV7-9 and TRBJ1-2, is DTGVSQNPRHKITKRGQNVTFRCDPISEHNRLYWYRQTLGQGPEFLTYFQNEAQLEKSRLLSDRFSAERPKGSFSTLEIQRTEQGDSAMYLCASSTRDRVMDYGYTFGSGTRLTVV.

CDR3 sequence (DNA): TGTGCCAGCAGAAACACAGGGGGTCGGATGAACACTGAAGCTTTCTTT. It yields the protein CASRNTGGRMNTEAFF. This sequence joins TRBV7-9 and TRBJ1-1; 8 nucleotides match TRBD1. The CDR3 spans 16 residues. The J segment lost 0 bases and the V segment lost 6 bases, leaving 9 bases of the junction unmatched. Germline values: CDR1 SEHNR, CDR2 FQNEAQ (reference sequence).

The chain combines TRBV7-9 with TRBJ1-3; D is possibly TRBD1 (6 bases). Germline-derived CDR1 and CDR2 are SEHNR and FQNEAQ (reference sequence). The V and J ends lost 2 bases and 0 bases respectively, with 11 bases between them. CDR3 length: 16 residues. The chain's CDR3 is CASSLRRTVSGNTIYF. In DNA, the CDR3 is TGTGCCAGCAGCTTACGCCGGACAGTCTCTGGAAACACCATATATTTT.

The rearrangement uses TRBV6-5 and TRBJ2-5; 8 bases line up with TRBD2. Germline CDR1 reads MNHEY; CDR2 reads SVGAGI. Trimming removed 0 bases from V and 7 bases from J; junction bases left unmatched: 7. The CDR3 spans 15 residues. CDR3 residues: CASSYSPGLGGTQYF. The CDR3 DNA reads as TGTGCCAGCAGTTACTCCCCGGGACTAGGGGGGACCCAGTACTTC.

This chain connects TRBV7-2 to TRBJ1-4, with D unclear. Trimming took 2 bases from V and 7 from J, leaving 14 bases between them. This CDR3 is built from 15 residues. Germline values: CDR1 SGHTA, CDR2 FQGNSA. Here the CDR3 DNA reads TGTGCCAGCAGCTTATTCTTGAGGGAGGGTGAAAAACTGTTTTTT. Protein sequence: CASSLFLREGEKLFF.